A selection of T cell receptor beta chains follows, all from one sample in a study of cytomegalovirus exposure and HLA in healthy donors. The data were produced by immunoSEQ multiplex PCR, yet TCRdb's version contains in-frame clones alone and is incomplete. The sample yields roughly 120,000 clones, about 80% seen once. What was sequenced was PBMCs. These receptors originate from a woman aged 45-59 years in good health and CMV-seropositive. Each CDR3 is given with its conserved first and last residue. Fields, in order: D gene, clone size, J gene, V gene, CDR3 DNA, CDR3 protein. D genes are given only for firm matches. A clone size is listed for some rows: how often the clone was seen (once, few, many), or a class if it is expanded.

d_gene: NA; abundance: NA; j_gene: TRBJ2-7; v_gene: TRBV7-6; CDR3nt: TGTGCCAGCAGCTTAGCTCAGGGAAACGAGCAGTACTTC; CDR3aa: CASSLAQGNEQYF
d_gene: TRBD1; abundance: NA; j_gene: TRBJ1-4; v_gene: TRBV7-9; CDR3nt: TGTGCCAGCAGCCCGCTAAGACAGGGTTTGGAGGAAAAACTGTTTTTT; CDR3aa: CASSPLRQGLEEKLFF
d_gene: TRBD2; abundance: few; j_gene: TRBJ2-5; v_gene: TRBV7-2; CDR3nt: TGTGCCAGCGATGGGGGAGGGGAGACCCAGTACTTC; CDR3aa: CASDGGGETQYF
d_gene: TRBD2; abundance: NA; j_gene: TRBJ2-2; v_gene: TRBV7-2; CDR3nt: TGTGCCAGCAGCTCAGCGGGACTAGCGTTAGGGGAGCTGTTTTTT; CDR3aa: CASSSAGLALGELFF
d_gene: TRBD1; abundance: NA; j_gene: TRBJ2-7; v_gene: TRBV6-5; CDR3nt: TGTGCCAGCAGAACAGGGGAACATGGATCGAACGAGCAGTACTTC; CDR3aa: CASRTGEHGSNEQYF
d_gene: NA; abundance: NA; j_gene: TRBJ1-1; v_gene: TRBV19; CDR3nt: TGTGCCAGTTGCGCTTCTACTTTCAACACTGAAGCTTTCTTT; CDR3aa: CASCASTFNTEAFF
d_gene: TRBD1; abundance: NA; j_gene: TRBJ2-3; v_gene: TRBV29-1; CDR3nt: TGCAGCGTGGTCGGACAGGGGAACACAGATACGCAGTATTTT; CDR3aa: CSVVGQGNTDTQYF
d_gene: NA; abundance: few; j_gene: TRBJ2-5; v_gene: TRBV12-1; CDR3nt: TGTGCCAGCAGCTTTGCCTGCGAGGGTAGGTGGGCTCAAGAGACCCAGTACTTC; CDR3aa: CASSFACEGRWAQETQYF
d_gene: TRBD2; abundance: NA; j_gene: TRBJ2-2; v_gene: TRBV5-1; CDR3nt: TGCGCCAGCAGCTTGACAGCGGGGTCTGGCGGGGAGCTGTTTTTT; CDR3aa: CASSLTAGSGGELFF
d_gene: TRBD2; abundance: few; j_gene: TRBJ2-1; v_gene: TRBV25-1; CDR3nt: TGTGCCAGCACCGGGACTAGCCGGACGATCAGCGAGCAGTTCTTC; CDR3aa: CASTGTSRTISEQFF
d_gene: NA; abundance: NA; j_gene: TRBJ2-3; v_gene: TRBV5-1; CDR3nt: TGCGCCAGCAGCCTCGGGGGGCCTGATACGCAGTATTTT; CDR3aa: CASSLGGPDTQYF
d_gene: TRBD2; abundance: NA; j_gene: TRBJ2-5; v_gene: TRBV4-3; CDR3nt: TGCGCCAGCAGCCCGGGGGGGACTAGCGGGAGGAGAAATCCCGAGACCCAGTACTTC; CDR3aa: CASSPGGTSGRRNPETQYF
d_gene: TRBD1; abundance: NA; j_gene: TRBJ2-3; v_gene: TRBV9; CDR3nt: TGTGCCAGCAGCAAACAGGGGGCAGAGATAGATACGCAGTATTTT; CDR3aa: CASSKQGAEIDTQYF
d_gene: TRBD1; abundance: NA; j_gene: TRBJ2-1; v_gene: TRBV4-1; CDR3nt: TGCGCCAGCAGCCCCAGGGGGAAGGAGCAGTTCTTC; CDR3aa: CASSPRGKEQFF
d_gene: TRBD1; abundance: NA; j_gene: TRBJ1-1; v_gene: TRBV12-5; CDR3nt: TGTGCTAGTGGTTTGCCTCTCCCCGGGACAGGGGGTAGGGGAGCTTTCTTT; CDR3aa: CASGLPLPGTGGRGAFF
d_gene: NA; abundance: once; j_gene: TRBJ2-3; v_gene: TRBV2; CDR3nt: TGTGCCAGCAGTGAAGCTCAGGGTGGGCCAGATACGCAGTATTTT; CDR3aa: CASSEAQGGPDTQYF
d_gene: NA; abundance: NA; j_gene: TRBJ2-2; v_gene: TRBV19; CDR3nt: TGTGCCAGTTCCAGGGGAATAACGAACACCGGGGAGCTGTTTTTT; CDR3aa: CASSRGITNTGELFF
d_gene: TRBD2; abundance: few; j_gene: TRBJ2-5; v_gene: TRBV7-2; CDR3nt: TGTGCCAGCAGCTTAGACCGGACTAGTATCGAGACCCAGTACTTC; CDR3aa: CASSLDRTSIETQYF
d_gene: TRBD1; abundance: NA; j_gene: TRBJ1-4; v_gene: TRBV7-2; CDR3nt: TGTGCCAGCAGCTTGCCCGGACAGGGCCGGGAAAAACTGTTTTTT; CDR3aa: CASSLPGQGREKLFF
d_gene: TRBD1; abundance: NA; j_gene: TRBJ2-7; v_gene: TRBV5-4; CDR3nt: TGTGCCGCGGGGACAGGGGGAAACTACGAGCAGTACTTC; CDR3aa: CAAGTGGNYEQYF
d_gene: NA; abundance: NA; j_gene: TRBJ1-1; v_gene: TRBV6-5; CDR3nt: TGTGCCAGCAGTCCTACTGACAGGTCCTGGGGAGCTTTCTTT; CDR3aa: CASSPTDRSWGAFF
d_gene: TRBD2; abundance: NA; j_gene: TRBJ2-1; v_gene: TRBV27; CDR3nt: TGTGCCAGCAGCCGGGACCGCGGGAGCGGGAGTTCGAGGAATGAGCAGTTCTTC; CDR3aa: CASSRDRGSGSSRNEQFF
d_gene: TRBD2; abundance: NA; j_gene: TRBJ2-3; v_gene: TRBV2; CDR3nt: TGTGCCAGCACCCCGACTAGCGGGGTCACAGATACGCAGTATTTT; CDR3aa: CASTPTSGVTDTQYF
d_gene: NA; abundance: NA; j_gene: TRBJ1-6; v_gene: TRBV9; CDR3nt: TGTGCCAGCAGCGTAGCTCGGGATTTTTCACCCCTCCACTTT; CDR3aa: CASSVARDFSPLHF
d_gene: NA; abundance: NA; j_gene: TRBJ2-1; v_gene: TRBV6-5; CDR3nt: TGTGCCAGCAGGAAAATTAGCGTAAATGAGCAGTTCTTC; CDR3aa: CASRKISVNEQFF
d_gene: TRBD2; abundance: NA; j_gene: TRBJ2-1; v_gene: TRBV2; CDR3nt: TGTGCCAGCAACTCCGGACTAGCGGGGCAGGTGTATGAGCAGTTCTTC; CDR3aa: CASNSGLAGQVYEQFF
d_gene: NA; abundance: NA; j_gene: TRBJ2-7; v_gene: TRBV18; CDR3nt: TGTGCCAGCTCACCAGACTCAGCCTACGAGCAGTACTTC; CDR3aa: CASSPDSAYEQYF
d_gene: TRBD1; abundance: NA; j_gene: TRBJ1-6; v_gene: TRBV5-1; CDR3nt: TGCGCCAGCAGCTTACAGGGGGGGGATTCACCCCTCCACTTT; CDR3aa: CASSLQGGDSPLHF
d_gene: TRBD1; abundance: NA; j_gene: TRBJ2-7; v_gene: TRBV4-3; CDR3nt: TGCGCCAGCAGTCCGGTAGGGGGACAGGGGCCAAGTGAGCAGTACTTC; CDR3aa: CASSPVGGQGPSEQYF
d_gene: TRBD2; abundance: once; j_gene: TRBJ2-7; v_gene: TRBV10-3; CDR3nt: TGTGCCATCAGTGAGTTTGGACTAGCGGGAGGGCCGTCCTACGAGCAGTACTTC; CDR3aa: CAISEFGLAGGPSYEQYF
d_gene: NA; abundance: NA; j_gene: TRBJ2-7; v_gene: TRBV6-5; CDR3nt: TGTGCCAGCACGGGGACACCCCTCGGCGAGCAGTACTTC; CDR3aa: CASTGTPLGEQYF
d_gene: NA; abundance: NA; j_gene: TRBJ1-1; v_gene: TRBV12-5; CDR3nt: TGTGCTAGTGGTTTGGTGACGGAGTTCAGGGGAGAAGCTTTCTTT; CDR3aa: CASGLVTEFRGEAFF
d_gene: NA; abundance: NA; j_gene: TRBJ1-1; v_gene: TRBV25-1; CDR3nt: TGTGCCAGCAGTGCCGGGACACTTCAAACTGAAGCTTTCTTT; CDR3aa: CASSAGTLQTEAFF
d_gene: NA; abundance: few; j_gene: TRBJ1-1; v_gene: TRBV5-1; CDR3nt: TGCGCCAGCAGCGAAACCCGGGCCACTCGGGAGGCTTTCTTT; CDR3aa: CASSETRATREAFF
d_gene: TRBD1; abundance: NA; j_gene: TRBJ1-6; v_gene: TRBV19; CDR3nt: TGTGCCAGTAGTATATCTCGAGGACAGGGGAAGCTCAATTCACCCCTCCACTTT; CDR3aa: CASSISRGQGKLNSPLHF
d_gene: NA; abundance: NA; j_gene: TRBJ1-3; v_gene: TRBV5-1; CDR3nt: TGCGCCAGCAGACTGGACTACTCTGGAAACACCATATATTTT; CDR3aa: CASRLDYSGNTIYF
d_gene: TRBD2; abundance: NA; j_gene: TRBJ2-1; v_gene: TRBV4-2; CDR3nt: TGTGCCAGCAGCCAAGAATTTAGCGGGGGGCCCTATGAGCAGTTCTTC; CDR3aa: CASSQEFSGGPYEQFF
d_gene: NA; abundance: NA; j_gene: TRBJ1-1; v_gene: TRBV27; CDR3nt: TGTGCCAGCAGTTTACCCCACAGGGTGGTAGACACTGAAGCTTTCTTT; CDR3aa: CASSLPHRVVDTEAFF
d_gene: TRBD1; abundance: NA; j_gene: TRBJ2-7; v_gene: TRBV5-8; CDR3nt: TGTGCCAGCAGTGGTGGGACAGGGGTCGCGGACGAGCAGTACTTC; CDR3aa: CASSGGTGVADEQYF
d_gene: TRBD1; abundance: NA; j_gene: TRBJ2-4; v_gene: TRBV5-4; CDR3nt: TGTGCCAGCAGCCCCGGGACAGGGGTGGATTTTAGAAACAGTCAGTACTTC; CDR3aa: CASSPGTGVDFRNSQYF
d_gene: NA; abundance: NA; j_gene: TRBJ1-1; v_gene: TRBV5-1; CDR3nt: TGCGCCAGCAGCTCCAACGGACAGCAGAACACTGAAGCTTTCTTT; CDR3aa: CASSSNGQQNTEAFF
d_gene: TRBD1; abundance: NA; j_gene: TRBJ1-2; v_gene: TRBV6-5; CDR3nt: TGTGCCAGCAGTTATTCGACAGGGAGGTATGGCTACACCTTC; CDR3aa: CASSYSTGRYGYTF
d_gene: NA; abundance: NA; j_gene: TRBJ2-7; v_gene: TRBV4-3; CDR3nt: TGCGCCAGCAGCCAAGATGTGAAGGAGGAGCAGTACTTC; CDR3aa: CASSQDVKEEQYF
d_gene: NA; abundance: NA; j_gene: TRBJ2-4; v_gene: TRBV7-2; CDR3nt: TGTGCCAGCAGCTTAGGGGCCAACACCCCCGGCAAAAACATTCAGTACTTC; CDR3aa: CASSLGANTPGKNIQYF
d_gene: NA; abundance: NA; j_gene: TRBJ1-3; v_gene: TRBV18; CDR3nt: TGTGCCAGCTCACCACTTCAGGGGCCTGGAAACACCATATATTTT; CDR3aa: CASSPLQGPGNTIYF
d_gene: NA; abundance: NA; j_gene: TRBJ2-5; v_gene: TRBV7-2; CDR3nt: TGTGCCAGCAGCTTACAGTCCAGACCCGGGGAGACCCAGTACTTC; CDR3aa: CASSLQSRPGETQYF
d_gene: NA; abundance: NA; j_gene: TRBJ1-1; v_gene: TRBV7-9; CDR3nt: TGTTCCAGCAGCTTGAAGGGGACTGAAGCTTTCTTT; CDR3aa: CSSSLKGTEAFF
d_gene: TRBD2; abundance: NA; j_gene: TRBJ2-3; v_gene: TRBV2; CDR3nt: TGTGCCAGCAGTGAAGATGGGGGGGTTGGAGATACGCAGTATTTT; CDR3aa: CASSEDGGVGDTQYF
d_gene: NA; abundance: NA; j_gene: TRBJ2-7; v_gene: TRBV13; CDR3nt: TGTGCCAGCAGCTTAGGTAGCGGCTCCTACGAGCAGTACTTC; CDR3aa: CASSLGSGSYEQYF
d_gene: TRBD1; abundance: NA; j_gene: TRBJ1-6; v_gene: TRBV4-1; CDR3nt: TGCGCCAGCAGCCAAGGGACAGGGAATAATTCACCCCTCCACTTT; CDR3aa: CASSQGTGNNSPLHF
d_gene: NA; abundance: NA; j_gene: TRBJ1-5; v_gene: TRBV10-3; CDR3nt: TGTGCCATCGTAGGACAGCTCAATCAGCCCCAGCATTTT; CDR3aa: CAIVGQLNQPQHF
d_gene: TRBD1; abundance: NA; j_gene: TRBJ2-7; v_gene: TRBV7-2; CDR3nt: TGTGCCAGCGTAGGGGGCCACGAGCAGTACTTC; CDR3aa: CASVGGHEQYF